This TCR beta chain was sequenced for a study of T cells in Graves' hyperthyroidism and ophthalmopathy. Amplification of TCR beta CDR3 regions used RNA as the template. Carried out on the TCR CDR3, a first-round RT-PCR used the HTBI primer set. TCRdb reprocessed the multiplex PCR reads with MiXCR, giving one entry per CDR3 protein. Of over 550,000 distinct CDR3 sequences listed, approximately 15% are singletons. In patients aged 18 to 65, hyperthyroidism was newly diagnosed, with duration under 2 months. It was uncontrolled infection, other autoimmune disease, pregnancy or lactation that excluded patients. Used for diagnoses were clinical symptoms, serum thyroxine and TRAb, thyroid ultrasound and orbital computed tomography. Study-wide findings and caveats: The model predicted ophthalmopathy a median approximately 6.3 months before onset.

The sample holds a few counts of this clonotype. Antigen unknown. This receptor was identified in a woman between 18 and 29 years old with Graves' hyperthyroidism. Sequenced input: blood.

CDR3 sequence (DNA): TGCAGCGTTTTAAGGAATGAAAAACTGTTTTTT. Translating gives CSVLRNEKLFF. This chain joins TRBV29-1 and TRBJ1-4; D gene uncertain. Trimming left V 5 bases short and J 5 bases short, with 6 bases between. This CDR3 is 11 amino acids long. In germline, CDR1 is SQVTM, CDR2 ANQGSEA. Variable domain in full (rest from reference TRBV29-1 and TRBJ1-4): SAVISQKPSRDICQRGTSLTIQCQVDSQVTMMFWYRQQPGQSLTLIATANQGSEATYESGFVIDKFPISRPNLTFSTLTVSNMSPEDSSIYLCSVLRNEKLFFGSGTQLSVL.